The 9 T cell receptor beta chains in this list originate from one sample, sequenced in a study of blood T cell repertoires in COVID-19. Sequenced by immunoSEQ multiplex PCR; TCRdb stores in-frame clones only, minus some. The sample has 80,000 to 95,000 clones, 77% seen once; the top ten hold 9.8%. Sample: peripheral blood. The receptor set was obtained from a woman aged 80 or over with acute or convalescent COVID-19.

This rearrangement joins TRBV18 to TRBJ2-3, with D perhaps matching TRBD2 (7 bases). Germline CDR1 reads KGHSH; CDR2 reads LQKENI. The CDR3 loop spans 18 amino acids. Trimming removed 2 bases from V and 2 bases from J, with 20 bases in between. CDR3 loop: CASSPYGGLPPPTDTQYF. CDR3 coding DNA: TGTGCCAGCTCACCATACGGGGGGCTACCCCCACCCACAGATACGCAGTATTTT.

This chain uses TRBV16 with TRBJ2-7, with TRBD1 as a possible D gene (6 bases). The ends were cut back, 1 base at V and 0 bases at J, with 10 bases in the middle. Germline CDR1 KGHSY, CDR2 FQNENV. This CDR3 is 15 amino acids long. Written as DNA, the CDR3 is TGTGCCAGCAGCCAATACCAGGGGATCTCCTACGAGCAGTACTTC. Protein: CASSQYQGISYEQYF. The whole variable domain, filled in from reference TRBV16 and TRBJ2-7, reads GEEVAQTPKHLVRGEGQKAKLYCAPIKGHSYVFWYQQVLKNEFKFLISFQNENVFDETGMPKERFSAKCLPNSPCSLEIQATKLEDSAVYFCASSQYQGISYEQYFGPGTRLTVT.

The chain recombines TRBV19 with TRBJ1-6; TRBD1 might be the D (5 bases). The CDR3 runs 14 residues. Germline-derived CDR1 and CDR2 are LNHDA and SQIVND (reference sequence). The V end lost 7 bases, the J end lost 10 bases, and 17 bases lay between the germline ends. Written as DNA, the CDR3 is TGTGCCAGTAAGGGGATTCAAGTGGAATCACCCCTCCACTTT. It codes for CASKGIQVESPLHF.

The chain combines TRBV5-6 with TRBJ2-7, with TRBD1 identical over 9 bases. CDR1 and CDR2 (germline): SGHDT, YYEEEE. The CDR3 spans 15 residues. The V segment lost 0 bases and the J segment 6 bases; nucleotides outside the gene matches: 7. CDR3 loop: CASSLVTTGGGEQYF. The CDR3 region has the DNA TGTGCCAGCAGCTTGGTCACAACAGGGGGCGGCGAGCAGTACTTC.

V gene TRBV7-9 combines with J gene TRBJ2-7; TRBD2 matches at 7 bases. The CDR3 length is 15 residues. Germline CDR1 and CDR2: SEHNR and FQNEAQ (reference sequence). V gave up 5 bases and J gave up 3 bases; unmatched junction bases: 10. The CDR3 loop is CASSTSALSNYEQYF. The CDR3 bases are TGTGCCAGCAGCACTAGCGCCCTCAGTAACTACGAGCAGTACTTC.

This chain connects TRBV6-5 to TRBJ1-4; no clear D gene. Trimming stripped 6 bases from V and 7 bases from J, with 15 bases between. Germline V gives CDR1 MNHEY, CDR2 SVGAGI. This CDR3 contains 14 residues. CDR3 in DNA: TGTGCCAGCAGCAGGACTGCCTATGGTGAAAAACTGTTTTTT. This encodes CASSRTAYGEKLFF.

The chain recombines TRBV2 with TRBJ1-1; D is perhaps TRBD1 (6 bases). Trimming removed 7 bases at V and 0 bases at J, with 12 bases between. CDR3 length: 14 residues. CDR1 is SNHLY, CDR2 FYNNEI, per germline. The CDR3 DNA reads TGTGCCAGCATTCCGACAGGCCTGAACACTGAAGCTTTCTTT. Its protein is CASIPTGLNTEAFF.

This clone was recorded a few times. This chain uses TRBV12-5 with TRBJ1-1; TRBD1 matches at 10 bases. With V trimmed by 5 bases and J by 8 bases, 11 bases remained unmatched. The CDR3 is made up of 15 amino acids. The germline V gene encodes CDR1 LGHNT and CDR2 FRNRAP. CDR3 DNA: TGTGCTAGTGGTAAATCAACCGGGACAGGGGCCGAAGCTTTCTTT. This sequence encodes CASGKSTGTGAEAFF.

The chain uses TRBV20-1 and TRBJ2-7; D perhaps matches TRBD2 (5 bases). Germline V gene data show CDR1 as DFQATT and CDR2 as SNEGSKA (reference sequence). This CDR3 spans 11 amino acids. V lost 5 bases and J lost 2, with 7 bases in between. The CDR3 bases are TGCAGTGCTCTCGGGGCCTACGAGCAGTACTTC. Translated, it gives CSALGAYEQYF.